This T cell receptor beta chain was observed in a study of T-cell reconstitution after alpha-beta-depleted transplantation in children. This clonotype showed up just a few times. The V gene's germline CDR1 is DFQATT and CDR2 SNEGSKA (reference sequence). The length of the CDR3 is 15 residues. Losses at the gene ends were 5 bases for V and 2 bases for J; bases not matched to a gene: 10. Preparation of the TCRbeta library used unique molecular identifiers. Using its own MiXCR run on the PCR reads, TCRdb lists one record per CDR3 protein. The table records 500,000 to 600,000 distinct CDR3 sequences, about 33% of them present only once.

This chain joins TRBV20-1 and TRBJ2-7; 9 nucleotides align to TRBD1. The specimen comprised PBMCs from the stem cell graft donor, sampled from the stem cell graft. The TCR was taken from a human donor who donated a stem cell graft to a child with aplastic anemia. CDR3 DNA: TGCAGTGCTTACTCGCCCGGGACAGGGACCTACGAGCAGTACTTC. The encoded protein is CSAYSPGTGTYEQYF.